This T cell receptor (beta chain) comes out of a study of cytomegalovirus exposure and HLA in healthy donors. Study-wide findings and caveats: CMV serostatus was the sole immune exposure information available. In a later analysis, a missense DCLRE1C variant was linked to TCR beta V- and J-gene trimming. Among TCR beta chains, those listed as cytomegalovirus-associated numbered around 160.

Comments on this clone: Its antigen remains unknown.

60 Vbeta and 13 Jbeta primers were used in PCR. Sequencing used immunoSEQ multiplex PCR; TCRdb keeps in-frame clones, though not all of them. The table lists some 98,000 clones, about three quarters of them singletons. This CDR3 contains 17 residues. From germline, CDR1 is SGHDT and CDR2 YYEEEE. V was trimmed by 4 bases and J by 2 bases, leaving 21 bases between them. The source is a man in his forties in good health and CMV-seronegative. The sequenced material came from PBMCs. The genes are TRBV5-6 and TRBJ1-1; D gene ambiguous. The CDR3 loop is CASSTSLRRMGNTEAFF. The CDR3 bases are TGTGCCAGCAGCACGAGTTTGAGGCGGATGGGTAACACTGAAGCTTTCTTT. Variable domain in full (rest from reference TRBV5-6 and TRBJ1-1): DAGVTQSPTHLIKTRGQQVTLRCSPKSGHDTVSWYQQALGQGPQFIFQYYEEEERQRGNFPDRFSGHQFPNYSSELNVNALLLGDSALYLCASSTSLRRMGNTEAFFGQGTRLTVV.